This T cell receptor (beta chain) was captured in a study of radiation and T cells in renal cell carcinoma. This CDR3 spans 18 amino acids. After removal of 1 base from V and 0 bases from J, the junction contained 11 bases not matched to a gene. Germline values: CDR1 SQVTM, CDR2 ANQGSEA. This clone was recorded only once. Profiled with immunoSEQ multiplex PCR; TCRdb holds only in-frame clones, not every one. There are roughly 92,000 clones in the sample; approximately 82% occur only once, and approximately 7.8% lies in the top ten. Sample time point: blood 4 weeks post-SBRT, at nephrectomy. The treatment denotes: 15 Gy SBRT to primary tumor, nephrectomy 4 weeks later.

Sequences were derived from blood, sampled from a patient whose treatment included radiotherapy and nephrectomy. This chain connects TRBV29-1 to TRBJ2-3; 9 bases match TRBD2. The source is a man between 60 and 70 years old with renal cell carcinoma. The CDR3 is CSVEGWLRLAGSTDTQYF. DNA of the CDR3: TGCAGCGTTGAAGGGTGGTTAAGGCTAGCGGGAAGCACAGATACGCAGTATTTT.